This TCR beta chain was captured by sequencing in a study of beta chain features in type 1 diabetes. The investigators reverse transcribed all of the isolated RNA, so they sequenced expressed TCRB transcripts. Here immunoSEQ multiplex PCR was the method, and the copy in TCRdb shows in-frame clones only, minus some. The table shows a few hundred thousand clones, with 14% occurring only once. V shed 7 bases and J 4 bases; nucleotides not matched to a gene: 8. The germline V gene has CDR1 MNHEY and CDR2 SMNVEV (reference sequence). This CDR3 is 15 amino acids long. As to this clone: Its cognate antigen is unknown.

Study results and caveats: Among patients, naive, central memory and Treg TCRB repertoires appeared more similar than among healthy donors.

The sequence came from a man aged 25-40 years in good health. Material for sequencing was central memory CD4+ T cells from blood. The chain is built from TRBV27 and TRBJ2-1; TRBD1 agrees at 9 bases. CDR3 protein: CASKRSGQGYNEQFF. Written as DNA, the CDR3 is TGTGCCAGCAAGCGATCGGGACAGGGATACAATGAGCAGTTCTTC.